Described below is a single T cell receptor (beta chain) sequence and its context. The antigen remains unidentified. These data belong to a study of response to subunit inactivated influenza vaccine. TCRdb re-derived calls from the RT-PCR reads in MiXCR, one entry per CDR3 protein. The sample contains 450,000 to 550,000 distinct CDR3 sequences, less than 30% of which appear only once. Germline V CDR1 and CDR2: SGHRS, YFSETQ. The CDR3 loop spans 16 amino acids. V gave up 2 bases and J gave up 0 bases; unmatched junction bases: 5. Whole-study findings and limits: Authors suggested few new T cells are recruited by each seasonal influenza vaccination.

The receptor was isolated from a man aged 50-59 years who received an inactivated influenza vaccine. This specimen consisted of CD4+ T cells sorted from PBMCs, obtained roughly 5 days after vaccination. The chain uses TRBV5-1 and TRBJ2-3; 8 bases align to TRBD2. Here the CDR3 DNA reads TGCGCCAGCAGCTTCGAGCGGGGGACTAGCACAGATACGCAGTATTTT. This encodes CASSFERGTSTDTQYF.